A single sample is the source of the 13 T cell receptor beta chains below, sequenced in a study of blood T cell repertoires in COVID-19. Sequenced by immunoSEQ multiplex PCR; TCRdb stores in-frame clones only, minus some. The sample lists roughly 300,000 clones, 70% to 90% occurring once. The source material was PBMCs or T cells enriched from blood (not recorded which). These receptor sequences come from a woman between 25 and 40 years old who had recovered from COVID-19.

CDR3 sequence: CASSYSGTGGGYGYTF. In DNA form, the CDR3 reads TGTGCCAGCAGTTACTCAGGGACAGGGGGCGGCTATGGCTACACCTTC. The V call is TRBV6-5, the J call TRBJ1-2; 12 bases fit TRBD1. After removal of 0 bases from V and 4 bases from J, the junction contained 3 bases not matched to a gene. The CDR3 consists of 16 residues. CDR1 and CDR2 from the germline V gene are MNHEY and SVGAGI.

The chain recombines TRBV18 with TRBJ2-3, with D perhaps TRBD1 (6 bases). V lost 3 bases, J lost 4 bases, and 14 bases lay in between. Germline CDR1 is KGHSH and CDR2 is LQKENI. This CDR3 has 15 amino acids. The CDR3 protein is CASSPGQVLADTQYF. The CDR3 coding sequence is TGTGCCAGCTCACCGGGACAAGTCTTGGCAGATACGCAGTATTTT.

This chain connects TRBV27 to TRBJ1-4; D is undetermined. The CDR3 sequence is 15 residues long. Trimming cost V 8 bases and J 0 bases, with 13 bases left between them. Germline V gene sequence: CDR1 MNHEY, CDR2 SMNVEV (reference sequence). CDR3 in amino acids: CASSRSRATNEKLFF. The CDR3 DNA reads TGTGCCAGCTCCCGCTCCCGGGCAACTAATGAAAAACTGTTTTTT.

V gene TRBV6-1 combines with J gene TRBJ2-5; TRBD2 aligns across 16 bases. Germline CDR1 is MNHNS and CDR2 is SASEGT. The CDR3 is 16 amino acids. Unmatched junction bases numbered 4, after V lost 4 bases and J lost 5 bases. The CDR3 coding sequence is TGTGCCAGCAGTGCGGGACTAGCGGGGGGGAGGGAGACCCAGTACTTC. Translation: CASSAGLAGGRETQYF.

This chain connects TRBV19 to TRBJ2-1; 9 bases agree with TRBD2. The germline CDR1 and CDR2 sequences are LNHDA and SQIVND (reference sequence). The CDR3 is 15 residues long. With 3 bases clipped from V and 6 bases from J, the junction kept 6 bases outside the gene matches. Here the CDR3 DNA reads TGTGCCAGTAGTATTGTCAGCGGGGGGCCCAATGAGCAGTTCTTC. As protein: CASSIVSGGPNEQFF.

CDR3 amino acids: CASSPPWGGGADHEQFF. The DNA for the CDR3 is TGTGCCAGCTCACCACCGTGGGGCGGGGGGGCCGATCATGAGCAGTTCTTC. This sequence joins TRBV18 and TRBJ2-1; 9 bases map to TRBD2. The ends lost 0 bases at V and 8 bases at J; junction bases unmatched: 11. The germline CDR1 and CDR2 sequences are KGHSH and LQKENI. The CDR3 has 17 amino acids.

This chain uses TRBV7-9 with TRBJ1-2; D remains ambiguous. The CDR3 is 17 residues long. V lost 5 bases and J 9 bases, leaving 28 bases between the germline ends. The germline CDR1 and CDR2 sequences are SEHNR and FQNEAQ (reference sequence). The CDR3 here is CASSPPLAERSTESYTF. In nucleotides, the CDR3 is TGTGCCAGCAGCCCTCCTTTGGCTGAGAGGAGCACTGAGAGCTACACCTTC.

This chain joins TRBV19 and TRBJ1-6; D possibly corresponds to TRBD1 (5 bases). The CDR3 is made up of 18 amino acids. CDR1 is LNHDA, CDR2 SQIVND, per germline (reference sequence). Trimming stripped 7 bases from V and 0 bases from J, with 19 bases between. In DNA form, the CDR3 reads TGTGCCAGTACCACGGACGGGGGGAAGAGCTCCTATAATTCACCCCTCCACTTT. This sequence encodes CASTTDGGKSSYNSPLHF. Combining the CDR3 with reference TRBV19 and TRBJ1-6 gives the whole variable domain DGGITQSPKYLFRKEGQNVTLSCEQNLNHDAMYWYRQDPGQGLRLIYYSQIVNDFQKGDIAEGYSVSREKKESFPLTVTSAQKNPTAFYLCASTTDGGKSSYNSPLHFGNGTRLTVT.

This chain joins TRBV9 and TRBJ1-3; 9 bases map to TRBD1. J gave up 6 bases and V 2 bases, and 3 bases lay outside the gene matches. The CDR3 is 14 residues long. Germline lookup yields CDR1 SGDLS and CDR2 YYNGEE. The CDR3 DNA reads TGTGCCAGCAGCGTGGGACAGGGTAAAAACACCATATATTTT. Translating gives CASSVGQGKNTIYF.

The V and J genes are TRBV30 and TRBJ1-5, with TRBD1 matching 7 bases. Germline V gene lookup returns CDR1 GTSNPN and CDR2 SVGIG (reference sequence). The CDR3 is 15 residues long. J lost 4 bases, V lost 1 base, and 7 bases had no gene match. The CDR3 coding sequence is TGTGCCTGGAGTGGAACCCAGGACAGGAATCAGCCCCAGCATTTT. Protein sequence: CAWSGTQDRNQPQHF.

This clone was observed a few times. The V call is TRBV19, the J call TRBJ2-7; 10 positions match TRBD1. The germline CDR1 and CDR2 sequences are LNHDA and SQIVND (reference sequence). This CDR3 region has 14 residues. The V segment lost 3 bases and the J segment 4 bases; nucleotides outside the gene matches: 3. The DNA for the CDR3 is TGTGCCAGTAGTATCCCGGGACAGGGGTACGAGCAGTACTTC. This gives the protein CASSIPGQGYEQYF.

This clone has only a few counts. This sequence joins TRBV29-1 and TRBJ1-2; 9 bases agree with TRBD1. Trimming removed 6 bases from V and 3 bases from J; junction bases left unmatched: 11. CDR3 length: 15 residues. CDR1 and CDR2 (germline): SQVTM, ANQGSEA. The CDR3 coding sequence is TGCAGCGTGGGGACAGGGCTAGCCAAGGACTATGGCTACACCTTC. This gives the protein CSVGTGLAKDYGYTF.

CDR3 DNA sequence: TGTGCCATCAGTGAGTTTGCAGGGAACACTGAAGCTTTCTTT. Translated, it gives CAISEFAGNTEAFF. V and J are TRBV10-3 and TRBJ1-1, with D hard to call. The CDR3 extends over 14 amino acids. V was clipped by 1 base and J by 1 base, with 7 bases between them. The germline V gene has CDR1 ENHRY and CDR2 SYGVKD.